This TCR beta chain came from a study of blood T cell repertoires in COVID-19. Trimming removed 5 bases from V and 2 bases from J, with 14 bases in between. The CDR3 spans 15 residues. Germline assignment: CDR1 MNHEY and CDR2 SVGAGI. Original handling: Reference gene primer amplification gave nucleated cell count estimates. The table came from immunoSEQ multiplex PCR; TCRdb's copy has only in-frame clones and leaves some out. The DNA was the basis for D and trimming; V, J and clone size are from that table. The profile shows about 200,000 clones, roughly 85% of them singletons. Participants were aged about 18 to 90 years, lived in 20 to 25 US areas, and enrolled virtually.

Sequences were obtained from PBMCs or T cells enriched from blood (not recorded which). The chain has TRBV6-5 and TRBJ2-3; weak D call: TRBD1 (6 bases). This receptor was obtained from a woman aged 40 to 49 with acute COVID-19. CDR3 nucleotide sequence: TGTGCCAGCAGTCCTGGGACAACATACACAGATACGCAGTATTTT. Amino acids: CASSPGTTYTDTQYF.